The rows below give T cell receptor beta chains drawn from one sample of a study of blood T cell repertoires in COVID-19. The method was immunoSEQ multiplex PCR; TCRdb's version includes in-frame clones alone and lacks a portion of them. The data show roughly 86,000 clones, with approximately 86% seen just once and 4.5% to 5% held by the top ten. Sequencing input: peripheral blood. Receptors originate from a man aged 50 or older with active or convalescent COVID-19. CDR3s include the opening cysteine and the closing phenylalanine or tryptophan. The D gene is left open where the match is weak. Size is omitted from some rows. Given values are once, few, many or a class for expanded clones.

J: TRBJ1-1
D: TRBD1
size: .
V: TRBV7-9
DNA: TGTGCCAGCAGCCCAGGGGGCGCGAGGAACACTGAAGCTTTCTTT
CDR3: CASSPGGARNTEAFF

J: TRBJ2-1
D: TRBD2
size: .
V: TRBV10-1
DNA: TGCGCCAGCAGTTCCCCGACTAGCGGACTCTACAATGAGCAGTTCTTC
CDR3: CASSSPTSGLYNEQFF

J: TRBJ2-2
D: .
size: .
V: TRBV6-1
DNA: TGTGCCAGCAGTGAAGCGAATAGGCGGGACAGCCTCACCGGGGAGCTGTTTTTT
CDR3: CASSEANRRDSLTGELFF

J: TRBJ2-3
D: .
size: .
V: TRBV3-1/TRBV3-2
DNA: TGTGCCAGCAGCCAAGGCCGGTTCACAGATACGCAGTATTTT
CDR3: CASSQGRFTDTQYF

J: TRBJ2-3
D: TRBD1
size: .
V: TRBV24-1
DNA: TGTGCCACCAGTGATCCAACAGGGGCTGAGACAGATACGCAGTATTTT
CDR3: CATSDPTGAETDTQYF

J: TRBJ1-5
D: TRBD1
size: .
V: TRBV9
DNA: TGTGCCAGCAGCGCCGGACAGGGGGGATATCAGCCCCAGCATTTT
CDR3: CASSAGQGGYQPQHF

J: TRBJ2-1
D: TRBD2
size: .
V: TRBV5-4
DNA: TGTGCCAGCAGCCGCGGGGGAGCGGGGCTTTACAATGAGCAGTTCTTC
CDR3: CASSRGGAGLYNEQFF

J: TRBJ2-3
D: .
size: .
V: TRBV24-1
DNA: TGTGCCACCAGTGTGCGGGACTCGAGCACAGATACGCAGTATTTT
CDR3: CATSVRDSSTDTQYF

J: TRBJ2-2
D: .
size: .
V: TRBV19
DNA: TGTGCCAGTAGTAGGGACATGAACACCGGGGAGCTGTTTTTT
CDR3: CASSRDMNTGELFF

J: TRBJ1-1
D: TRBD1
size: .
V: TRBV7-9
DNA: TGTGCCAGCAGCCAAGGACAGGTTTTAGCTTTCTTT
CDR3: CASSQGQVLAFF

J: TRBJ2-6
D: .
size: .
V: TRBV4-3
DNA: TGCGCCAGCAGCCAAGGGGACTCGGCCGGGGCCAACGTCCTGACTTTC
CDR3: CASSQGDSAGANVLTF

J: TRBJ2-7
D: TRBD2
size: .
V: TRBV7-2
DNA: TGTGCCAGCAGTTTCACTAGCGGGGGGGGTTCCTACGAGCAGTACTTC
CDR3: CASSFTSGGGSYEQYF

J: TRBJ2-7
D: .
size: .
V: TRBV19
DNA: TGTGCCAGTAGTGGACAGGGAGGGGACTACGAGCAGTACTTC
CDR3: CASSGQGGDYEQYF

J: TRBJ1-3
D: .
size: .
V: TRBV2
DNA: TGTGCCAGCAGTCGGGAGTCGGACACCATATATTTT
CDR3: CASSRESDTIYF

J: TRBJ2-1
D: .
size: once
V: TRBV24-1
DNA: TGTGCCACCAGTGATTTAGGTGGGCAAAGGACCTACAATGAGCAGTTCTTC
CDR3: CATSDLGGQRTYNEQFF

J: TRBJ1-6
D: TRBD1
size: once
V: TRBV10-3
DNA: TGTGCCATCAGTGAGGGACAGGGCAGGGGATCACCCCTCCACTTT
CDR3: CAISEGQGRGSPLHF

J: TRBJ2-1
D: .
size: .
V: TRBV21-1
DNA: TGTGCCAGCAGCAAACCTTGGCGGGGTTATATTGAGCAGTTCTTC
CDR3: CASSKPWRGYIEQFF

J: TRBJ1-2
D: .
size: .
V: TRBV6-2/TRBV6-3
DNA: TGTGCCAGCCGTTACAGTAACAGGGTCGACTATGGCTACACCTTC
CDR3: CASRYSNRVDYGYTF

J: TRBJ1-6
D: TRBD1
size: .
V: TRBV7-9
DNA: TGTGCCAGCAGCACCGGGACAGGGGATTCACCCCTCCACTTT
CDR3: CASSTGTGDSPLHF

J: TRBJ2-3
D: TRBD2
size: .
V: TRBV14
DNA: TGTGCCAGCAGCCAAGGCCTAGCGGCTAATACGCAGTATTTT
CDR3: CASSQGLAANTQYF

J: TRBJ2-2
D: .
size: .
V: TRBV6-5
DNA: TGTGCCAGCAGACTGGACACTTTCACCGGGGAGCTGTTTTTT
CDR3: CASRLDTFTGELFF

J: TRBJ1-3
D: .
size: .
V: TRBV9
DNA: TGTGCCAGCAGCGTAGACGAAGGGGCAGGCTATGGAAACACCATATATTTT
CDR3: CASSVDEGAGYGNTIYF

J: TRBJ1-1
D: .
size: .
V: TRBV20-1
DNA: TGCAGTGCTAGTGTGGGTGGGGGGGGCACTGAAGCTTTCTTT
CDR3: CSASVGGGGTEAFF

J: TRBJ2-3
D: TRBD2
size: few
V: TRBV2
DNA: TGTGCCAGCAGGGAGAGACTAGCGGGGGGGCTCGATACGCAGTATTTT
CDR3: CASRERLAGGLDTQYF

J: TRBJ1-3
D: .
size: .
V: TRBV5-7
DNA: TGTGCCAGCAGCTTGGCCAGGGGCATAACGGGAAACACCATATATTTT
CDR3: CASSLARGITGNTIYF

J: TRBJ2-2
D: .
size: .
V: TRBV2
DNA: TGTGCCAGCAGTACAGAGAACACCGGGGAGCTGTTTTTT
CDR3: CASSTENTGELFF

J: TRBJ2-1
D: .
size: once
V: TRBV4-1
DNA: TGCGCCAGCAGCCAAGTAGAGCCCCACAATGAGCAGTTCTTC
CDR3: CASSQVEPHNEQFF